This T cell receptor (beta chain) derives from a study of PD-1 blockade in classical Hodgkin lymphoma. The method was immunoSEQ multiplex PCR; TCRdb's version includes in-frame clones alone and lacks a portion of them. This sample carries some 60,000 clones, roughly 90% of them seen once, and the ten largest clones take around 9.7%. There was relapse after autologous stem cell transplantation in every patient, and there was variation in brentuximab vedotin exposure. Turning to this clone: What it recognizes is unknown.

Germline V gene sequence: CDR1 MNHEY, CDR2 SMNVEV (reference sequence). J gave up 4 bases and V 5 bases, and 6 bases lay outside the gene matches. This CDR3 has 16 residues. Overall study results and limits: As was reported, newly diagnosed patients showed lower baseline TCR diversity than healthy donors did. By C4D1, CD4+ diversity increased significantly, especially in complete responders. Complete responders possessed baseline diversity comparable to newly diagnosed patients. The origin of the repertoire differences remains undefined, with disease activity or prior therapy as possible causes.

The sequence was collected from a human donor with classical Hodgkin lymphoma. The sample was peripheral blood mononuclear cells (PBMCs), taken at baseline. The chain employs TRBV27 and TRBJ2-1; 12 positions agree with TRBD2. In DNA form, the CDR3 reads TGTGCCAGCAGTCTACTACTAGCGGGAGGATACAATGAGCAGTTCTTC. It yields the protein CASSLLLAGGYNEQFF.